This T cell receptor (beta chain) is drawn from a study of blood T cells in healthy people across ages. With a J-beta primer mix and a sample-barcoded 5' primer, a second PCR ran roughly 6 to 11 cycles. The template-switch adaptor, which had 12 random nucleotides, put a tag on each cDNA molecule. TCRdb fed the 5' RACE reads into MiXCR, producing one record per CDR3 protein. The table includes roughly 1,100,000 distinct CDR3 sequences, approximately 25% detected once. The CDR3 is made up of 15 amino acids. CDR1 is MDHEN, CDR2 SYDVKM, per germline. J was trimmed by 4 bases and V by 2 bases; bases with no gene match: 7. Study conclusions and caveats: More naive CD4+ cells and higher diversity were found in long-lived than in aged donors.

Ten milliliters of peripheral blood were drawn from each donor. This clonotype occurred a few times. Its target is not known. The same data also contributed to another study, on T cells of mothers and their children. Turning to that study: Per child, 3 million or so TCR beta CDR3 reads were obtained, against over 9 million per mother.

The sample consisted of blood. V usage is TRBV28 and J usage is TRBJ2-5; the match to TRBD2 covers 7 bases. The TCR originated in a girl aged 2-15 years in good health. The CDR3 DNA sequence: TGTGCCAGCAGTTTAGGGGGGATAGCGGGAGAGACCCAGTACTTC. It codes for CASSLGGIAGETQYF.